This T cell receptor beta chain was observed in a study of T-cell memory formation after mild COVID-19 (dated by TCRdb to 2020 to 2022). Regarding the complete study: TCR sequence clusters from the two donors were found to be largely donor specific. Two young, previously healthy adult volunteers, one female and one male, were included in the cohort. Longitudinal TCRalpha and TCRbeta repertoire sequencing tracked T-cell clones expanding and contracting after mild COVID-19 in two donors.

Comment on this clonotype: Its antigen remains unidentified. The input lacks base qualities; no much larger clone sits a single base away.

Ficoll-Paque density gradient centrifugation was used to isolate PBMCs. Here is what the overall study found, with its caveats: Some responding clones were detected in pre-infection memory, suggesting pre-existing cross-reactive memory T cells joined the SARS-CoV-2 response. From day 15 to 85, contracting clones showed balanced CD4/CD8 phenotypes, whereas a second wave of clones that expanded from day 15 to 37 leaned towards CD4+. SARS-CoV-2 specificity was not confirmed for the second-wave clones peaking on day 37. Contracting CD4+ clones appeared mostly in the CM and EM memory subsets, whereas CD8+ clones were enriched in EMRA. Only a couple of mild cases were covered by the study, and larger cohorts that include severe cases with pre-infection samples were considered necessary.

Reading from cysteine to phenylalanine, the CDR3 counts 15 amino acids. Only CDR3 DNA is held: 45 bases, read in frame from base 1. For this chain, trimming is 5 bases at the V end and 5 bases at the J end, and the number of junction bases without a gene match is 11. The germline V gene (reference sequence) yields SGHAT for CDR1 and FQDESV for CDR2. The instrument was an Illumina NovaSeq 6000. cDNA libraries for TCRalpha and TCRbeta were prepared by 5'RACE using constant-segment primers, with sample barcodes and unique molecular identifiers added. RNA was extracted from every sample with Trizol reagent. Library amplification was performed in two PCR steps, and a second sample barcode and Illumina TruSeq adapters were introduced in the second step. Sequencing of libraries was performed on an Illumina NovaSeq with 2 x 150 bp paired-end reads. The study's processing was this. The reads were demultiplexed and collapsed into UMI-guided consensus sequences using migec v1.2.7. Using mixcr v2.1.11, UMI consensuses were aligned to TRA and TRB V and J templates and then assembled into clonotypes. A clonotype was counted as expanded or contracted only when both edgeR and NoisET called the clonotype significant, with the noise models trained on biological replicates. For edgeR calls, the thresholds were a false discovery rate-adjusted p below 0.01 and a log2 fold-change of 1. As an exploratory analysis of dynamics, PCA with hierarchical clustering was applied to max-normalized trajectories of the 1000 most abundant clonotypes. The CD4 or CD8 phenotype of responding clones was assigned using the separately sequenced CD4+ and CD8+ repertoires. Through fastp at Q25 and MiXCR, TCRdb rebuilt clones from the public reads, retaining in-frame beta chains. Every CDR3 protein is listed once, alongside the most common genes and DNA of its rows. TCRdb's processing, not the authors' own work, is the source of the V and J calls. The sample contains roughly 400,000 distinct CDR3 sequences, about a sixth of them found a single time. The top ten clonotypes cover about 22% of the sample.

The TCR sequence derives from a man aged 18-30 years who had mild COVID-19 (a few samples of this study predate the infection). The sample titles of this study are shuffled in the database, so cell type and time point are left out; the donor was told from shared clones. In this chain, TRBV11-1 is recombined with TRBJ1-1; 7 bases in the junction line up with TRBD1. What was sequenced was PBMCs or a T cell subset sorted from them (not recorded which). The base sequence is TGTGCCAGCAGCCCCCCGACAGGGACTACGACTGAAGCTTTCTTT. This is translated as CASSPPTGTTTEAFF.